The 7 T cell receptor beta chains listed next were all sequenced from one sample in a study of shared clonotypes between healthy human individuals. Profiled with immunoSEQ multiplex PCR; TCRdb holds only in-frame clones, not every one. The sample yields approximately 2.3 million clones, over 90% seen once. The sample comprised naive CD4+ T cells from PBMCs. Sample subset: CD45RA+ positively selected. The receptors stem from a man between 18 and 29 years old in good health. Some clones in this sample may be carry-over from other donors' samples.

The chain couples TRBV28 to TRBJ2-5, with D unclear. The germline V and J ends were trimmed by 6 bases and 4 bases, with 9 bases remaining between them. The CDR3 covers 12 residues. The germline gives CDR1 MDHEN, CDR2 SYDVKM. The CDR3 region is CASSRTVETQYF. The CDR3 bases are TGTGCCAGCAGCCGGACCGTAGAGACCCAGTACTTC.

V is TRBV5-4 and J is TRBJ2-2; no clear D gene. The CDR3 has 15 amino acids. V lost 0 bases to trimming and J lost 6 bases, with 12 bases between them. Germline V gene lookup returns CDR1 SGHNT and CDR2 YYREEE (reference sequence). CDR3 bases: TGTGCCAGCAGCTTGGCCAATCCTTCCGCCGGGGAGCTGTTTTTT. Translation: CASSLANPSAGELFF.

The CDR3 sequence is CASTHLVLGRTGELFF. The DNA for the CDR3 is TGTGCCAGCACCCACCTAGTCTTGGGGCGCACCGGGGAGCTGTTTTTT. V and J are TRBV27 and TRBJ2-2; D possibly corresponds to TRBD1 (5 bases). Between the trimmed V and J ends, which lost 7 bases and 4 bases, there was a span of 19 bases. Germline V CDR1 and CDR2: MNHEY, SMNVEV (reference sequence). This CDR3 is built from 16 residues.

This chain connects TRBV28 to TRBJ2-5, with 8 bases fitting TRBD2. The CDR3 sequence is 14 residues long. Germline trimming cut 5 bases from V and 7 bases from J; bases unmatched to any gene: 9. CDR1 is MDHEN, CDR2 SYDVKM, per germline. The CDR3, as DNA: TGTGCCAGCAGTATCCCGGGGGGGCAACGGACCCAGTACTTC. It specifies CASSIPGGQRTQYF.

Here the CDR3 reads CASSYLWGSNYGYTF. DNA of the CDR3: TGTGCCAGCAGTTACTTATGGGGATCGAACTATGGCTACACCTTC. The chain links TRBV6-5 to TRBJ1-2; no firm D call. V gave up 1 base and J gave up 2 bases, with 11 bases separating them. This CDR3 is built from 15 residues. Germline V gene data show CDR1 as MNHEY and CDR2 as SVGAGI.

The V and J genes are TRBV10-3 and TRBJ2-7; D not resolved. CDR3 length equals 12 residues. V was pared by 5 bases and J by 6 bases, with 11 bases between. Germline loops: CDR1 ENHRY, CDR2 SYGVKD. The CDR3 nucleotides read TGTGCCATCAGTCCCCTACCTGGCGAGCAGTACTTC. This codes for CAISPLPGEQYF.

The J gene is TRBJ1-6, the V gene TRBV30; 9 nucleotides align to TRBD1. There are 13 residues in the CDR3. Unmatched junction bases numbered 4, after V lost 4 bases and J lost 9 bases. Germline V gene sequence: CDR1 GTSNPN, CDR2 SVGIG (reference sequence). This CDR3 reads CAWKGQGGSPLHF. For the CDR3, the DNA is TGTGCCTGGAAGGGACAGGGAGGTTCACCCCTCCACTTT. Combining the CDR3 with reference TRBV30 and TRBJ1-6 gives the whole variable domain SQTIHQWPATLVQPVGSPLSLECTVEGTSNPNLYWYRQAAGRGLQLLFYSVGIGQISSEVPQNLSASRPQDRQFILSSKKLLLSDSGFYLCAWKGQGGSPLHFGNGTRLTVT.